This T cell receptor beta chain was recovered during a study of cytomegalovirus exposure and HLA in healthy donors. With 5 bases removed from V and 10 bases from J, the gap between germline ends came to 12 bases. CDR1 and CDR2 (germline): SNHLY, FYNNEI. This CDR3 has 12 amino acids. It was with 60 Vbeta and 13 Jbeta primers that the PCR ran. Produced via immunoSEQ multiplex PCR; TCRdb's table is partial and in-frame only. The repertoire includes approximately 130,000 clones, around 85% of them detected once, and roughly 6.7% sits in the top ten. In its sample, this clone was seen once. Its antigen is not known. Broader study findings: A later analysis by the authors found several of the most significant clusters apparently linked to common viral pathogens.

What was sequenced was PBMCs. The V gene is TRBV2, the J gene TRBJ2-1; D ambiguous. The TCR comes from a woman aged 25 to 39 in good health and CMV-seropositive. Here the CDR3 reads CASSREFLEQFF. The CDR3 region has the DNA TGTGCCAGCAGTCGCGAGTTCTTGGAGCAGTTCTTC.